The source of this T cell receptor (beta chain) is a study of blood T cell repertoires in COVID-19 (TCRdb year 2020). About the full investigation: Samples from collaborators originated in the United States, Italy and Spain and spanned both the acute and convalescent phases of COVID-19. The material from the prospective study consisted of cDNA or gDNA derived from T cells, B-cell-depleted T cells, or PBMCs. Where available, HLA class I and class II types were taken from metadata supplied by the sample provider and were not determined by assay-based typing. Subjects who had been exposed to COVID-19, were actively infected with it, or had recovered from it provided the deeply sampled blood TCRbeta repertoires that made up the dataset. The sample metadata nearly always contained a de-identified subject ID, COVID-19 status, age in years and sex. Samples were obtained from the ongoing ImmuneRACE study (first 160 participants) and from about 1,300 subjects provided by 6 global collaborators. The repertoires were made available in a free public database intended to serve as a resource for research on the immune response to SARS-CoV-2. What the research found in general, with its limitations: The amount of clinical and demographic metadata varied by source and participant and was provided uncurated.

TCRbeta CDR3 regions were amplified from genomic DNA by means of the immunoSEQ Assay, a bias-controlled multiplex PCR. Under the source paper's analysis protocol: The number of nucleated cells in each sample was estimated from the amplification of reference gene primers within the assay. To quantify the absolute abundance of each unique TCRbeta CDR3 rearrangement, sequence reads were collapsed and filtered. For each sample, productive Simpson clonality was calculated by taking the square root of Simpson's diversity index across productive rearrangements. TCRdb re-hosts the immuneACCESS table, in-frame sequences only. Its copies lack some clones; in the studies checked, an unresolved V gene accounts for under half of them, and the cause for the rest is not known. The V and J calls and clone size come from that table; D and trimming were worked out from the DNA. This sample lists 270,000 or so clones; about 91% were detected once. The ten most abundant clones make up 0.95% to 1.5% of the sample.

Enrolling through a virtual design, the prospective study's participants ranged in age from roughly 18 to 90 years and lived across some 22 United States geographic areas. Cohort assignment in the prospective study relied on participant-reported clinical history from a screening survey and a study questionnaire. In the prospective study, mobile phlebotomists collected whole blood, serum and a nasopharyngeal or oropharyngeal swab from each participant. Prospective study participants could optionally give additional blood draws and questionnaires over a roughly two-month period. Before DNA extraction, prospective study blood samples were shipped either frozen or at room temperature. In regard to this clone: Its antigen target is currently unknown. Qualities for individual bases were not recorded, and no much larger clone is one base off.

The CDR3 runs 14 residues from the cysteine to the phenylalanine. Just the 42-base CDR3 DNA is kept, in frame starting at base 1. Clipping removes 0 bases from V and 10 bases from J, with 7 as the unmatched junction base count. The germline V gene gives CDR1 as SGDLS and CDR2 as YYNGEE. This clonotype originated in a woman aged 40 to 55 with acute COVID-19. The chain is encoded by TRBV9 joined to TRBJ2-1, with 7 junctional bases fitting TRBD1. Sequenced input: PBMCs or T cells enriched from blood (not recorded which). This receptor carries the CDR3 CASSVGNRGGEQFF. Here is the DNA: TGTGCCAGCAGCGTAGGGAACAGGGGCGGGGAGCAGTTCTTC.